This T cell receptor beta chain was documented in a study of cytomegalovirus exposure and HLA in healthy donors (dated by TCRdb to 2016 to 2017). Regarding the complete study: According to an earlier analysis of 587 of the donors, some 180 million T cells yielded over 90 million unique TCR beta sequences and about 300 Gb of sequence data. An early release covering around 630 HLA-typed donors comprised roughly 300 gigabases of sequencing data and 65 million to 100 million unique TCR sequences. Of the roughly 400 genotyped donors, 81% fell in the genetic ancestry cluster associated with self-reported Caucasian donors. The aim of the study was to test whether cataloging public T cell receptors could identify signatures of past pathogen exposure. The T cell repertoires of 700 or so subjects were profiled by immunosequencing and related to cytomegalovirus serostatus. Besides the first cohort of under 700 subjects, a separate validation cohort made up of roughly 130 different subjects was used. The study combined high-throughput TCR immunosequencing, statistical association of individual TCRs with disease status, and machine learning to predict cytomegalovirus infection status. A later analysis re-analyzed previously published TCR beta repertoires from 650 to 800 donors and added high-resolution HLA genotyping to study TCR occurrence patterns. In the later analysis, no new phenotypic data were used to find candidate immune exposures; instead, reliance was placed on TCR beta sequences and their occurrence across donors. An earlier analysis of some 600 of the donors applied high-throughput TCR beta sequencing to assess whether each TCR beta V gene segment acted as functional or pseudogenic. Donor age, sex, ethnicity and CMV serostatus were compiled alongside the repertoire data. A later genetic analysis took genome-wide SNP genotypes for about 55% of the 666 donors and used that subset as a discovery cohort. All discovery cohort repertoires had been generated on a single sequencing platform. HLA typing covered class I and class II loci at four-digit resolution. Typing coverage differed by locus: A, B, C, DRB1 and DQB1 were typed in about 620-640 donors, DQA1 in about 500, DPA1 in 600 to 610, and DPB1 in 472. Four to six DR-DQ haplotypes were handled as single units for association and clustering, since linkage in the cohort was strong. Among roughly 370 genotyped donors of the cohort, an average of around 240,000 unique TCR beta nucleotide sequences were sequenced per donor, 15% to 20% of them non-productive. The study at large found these results: In a later analysis, TCR association rates were found to vary across HLA loci, with the most associated TCRs seen for DRB1 alleles and the fewest for HLA-C alleles. A cluster of highly shared sequence variants was judged likely to be a technical artifact of the sequencing pipeline. Because some donors lacked HLA typing at each locus, the association tests relied only on the typed subset. Because the 87-base-pair reads could not distinguish some IMGT-functional V segments, including TRBV6-2 and TRBV6-3, those segments were excluded. Assigning TCR associations to individual alleles was difficult when HLA alleles, especially DR and DQ, strongly co-occurred. Over 15 rarely observed V segments, including chromosome 9 orphons, were excluded from the earlier analysis of almost 600 of the donors because counts were too low. In a later analysis, HLA-associated TCR beta chains showed more clonal expansion and lower generation probabilities than non-associated chains that were equally common. Compared with the 666-donor mean, donors in an Asian-associated ancestry cluster had fewer N-insertions in productive TCRs, according to a later genetic analysis. A later analysis associated around 16,000 TCR beta sequences with specific HLA alleles at a false discovery rate of 0.05. This cohort had only TCR beta chains sequenced, and the lack of alpha or paired-chain data limited which features could be detected. A later genetic analysis associated a missense DCLRE1C variant with V-gene and J-gene trimming of TCR beta chains, and an independent cohort replicated the association. Most TCR sequences were observed very rarely across donors, whereas some public TCRs were present in many individuals. Cytomegalovirus status was reported to be diagnosed by the classifier with high specificity and sensitivity in both the original and validation cohorts. Roughly uniform sequencing depth across donors was assumed in presence/absence analyses, although this assumption may not hold. The only immune exposure information available for the cohort was CMV serostatus. An earlier analysis of approximately 500 of the donors showed that most TCR beta V segments appeared in productive rearrangements either about 87% or about 30% of the time, which broadly matched IMGT annotations. The study listed 150 to 200 TCR beta chains as associated with cytomegalovirus. A further reported finding was that TCR beta sequences accurately predicted the HLA-A and HLA-B alleles for most subjects in the first cohort. Several of the top co-occurrence clusters appeared to be linked to parvovirus B19, influenza, CMV and Epstein-Barr virus, according to a later analysis. Three of the identified cytomegalovirus-associated TCR beta chains were confirmed in vitro to be specific for cytomegalovirus antigens. It was suggested by the authors that the approach could potentially be generalized to other disease states and immunological phenotypes. Correlated functional status among segregating V segments might be attributable to linkage disequilibrium, but an unknown experimental factor could not be ruled out. In a later analysis, most CMV-associated TCR beta chains were found to appear HLA-restricted, with HLA associations seemingly driven largely by CMV exposure.

The CDR3 holds 14 amino acids from the cysteine to the phenylalanine. CDR3 DNA is the only sequence kept; it has 42 bases, read in frame from the first base. Via the germline V gene, CDR1 is SNHLY and CDR2 FYNNEI. The V end loses 7 bases and the J end loses 3 bases, and a stretch of 15 bases separates them. In total, more than 500 healthy bone marrow donors made up the cohort. Cohort members were all nominally healthy when sampled, although unrecorded immune exposures were likely present. CMV serostatus was positive for about 270 and negative for about half of the roughly 700 cohort members, and was not recorded for this donor. A peripheral blood sample was provided by each donor, and peripheral blood mononuclear cells were used for TCR beta sequencing. The Qiagen DNeasy Blood Extraction Kit was used to extract genomic DNA from the blood cell samples. As for this clone: Its antigen remains undetermined. No base-level quality is on record; no much larger clone is a single base apart.

The library was produced with the immunoSEQ multiplex PCR assay. A mixture of 60 forward primers for TCR Vbeta segments and 13 reverse primers for TCR Jbeta segments was used in the multiplex PCR. The CDR3 region of rearranged TCR beta genes was amplified from genomic DNA with a multiplex PCR assay. On the Illumina HiSeq System, the amplified TCR beta libraries were sequenced as 87-base-pair reads. On the authors' methods: A later analysis counted about 82 million unique TCR beta chains across the 670 or so repertoires, and roughly 11 million of these chains were shared by at least two donors. Raw reads were error-corrected and collapsed into unique sequences with a nearest-neighbor algorithm that merged closely related sequences to remove PCR and sequencing errors. V, D and J gene segments were assigned by aligning CDR3 sequences to IMGT reference sequences. For a sequence to be retained, a match of at least six nucleotides was required to both a V gene segment and a J gene segment. A rearrangement counted as productive if the CDR3 had no stop codons and remained in frame with V and J, and every other rearrangement counted as non-productive. CDR3 was defined by IMGT convention, running from the second conserved V-encoded cysteine to the conserved J-encoded phenylalanine. Sequences without an unambiguous match to a single V gene segment were excluded from the earlier analysis of a few hundred of the donors. In an earlier analysis of a few hundred of the donors, a V segment was called functional when productive rearrangements were above 56.7%, and segregating when the standard deviation between donors exceeded 5%. To diagnose cytomegalovirus status from the catalog of TCR beta chain sequences, a statistical classification framework was built. V and J gene assignment, in a later analysis, came from comparing TCR nucleotide sequences with IMGT/GENE-DB human TR gene sequences. A later analysis assigned CDR3 sequences and most-parsimonious VDJ recombination scenarios with the TCRdist pipeline. A later analysis defined each TCR beta chain by its CDR3 amino acid sequence plus V-gene family, and excluded reads lacking a unique V-gene family. As a way to deal with suspected cross-contamination and a sequencing artifact, a later analysis dropped 640 or so nucleotide sequences that were highly shared and had low generation probability. For each public chain, a later analysis derived a clonal expansion index from normalized ranks of inferred template counts within each repertoire. Generation probabilities in a later analysis came from a VDJ recombination model fitted to out-of-frame rearrangements, and those results were checked against IGoR. A later analysis scored TCR-TCR, TCR-HLA and TCR-CMV co-occurrence with hypergeometric tests, applying a repertoire-size bias correction to TCR pairs. A later analysis estimated false discovery rates by permuting HLA or CMV assignments 20 times. In a later analysis, co-occurring TCRs were grouped using DBSCAN, and TCRdist sequence similarity was added for clustering within HLA-allele-positive subsets. Co-occurrence clustering excluded repertoires with fewer than 30,000 or more than 120,000 public chains, plus five with anomalous nucleotide sharing. What TCRdb holds here is the immuneACCESS table cut down to in-frame rearrangements. Part of the clones is not present; checked against another copy, under half of the missing clones reflect an unresolved V gene, and the others are unexplained. V, J and clone size were drawn from that table, and D and trimming were deduced from the DNA. In all, the sample holds approximately 130,000 clones, and about 78% of those were seen once. The top ten clonotypes cover about 3% of the sample.

The TCR comes from a human donor in good health. The chain was built from TRBV2 and TRBJ1-1, and the D gene may be TRBD1, 5 bases matching. The sequencing sample was made of PBMCs. This receptor carries the CDR3 CASKGVQWDTEAFF. The DNA is as follows: TGTGCCAGCAAAGGGGTACAGTGGGACACTGAAGCTTTCTTT.